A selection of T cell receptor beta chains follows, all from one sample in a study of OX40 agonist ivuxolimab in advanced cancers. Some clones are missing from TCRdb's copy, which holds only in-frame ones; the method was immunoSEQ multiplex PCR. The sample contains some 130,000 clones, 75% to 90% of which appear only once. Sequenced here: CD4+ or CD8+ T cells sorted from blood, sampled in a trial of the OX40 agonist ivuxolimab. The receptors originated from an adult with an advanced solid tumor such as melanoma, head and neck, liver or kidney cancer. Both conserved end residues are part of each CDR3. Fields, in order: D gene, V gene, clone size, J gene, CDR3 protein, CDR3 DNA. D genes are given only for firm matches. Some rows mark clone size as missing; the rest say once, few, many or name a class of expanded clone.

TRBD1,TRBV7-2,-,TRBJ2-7,CASSKPPGQGYEQYF,TGTGCCAGCAGCAAACCGCCGGGACAGGGGTACGAGCAGTACTTC
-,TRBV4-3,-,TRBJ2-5,CASSYITGAQETQYF,TGCGCCAGCAGCTATATCACGGGAGCCCAAGAGACCCAGTACTTC
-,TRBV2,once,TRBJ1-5,CASSRIEVSNQPQHF,TGTGCCAGCAGTAGAATCGAAGTTAGCAATCAGCCCCAGCATTTT
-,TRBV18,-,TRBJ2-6,CASSDVGALWANVLTF,TGTGCCAGCTCAGACGTAGGAGCCCTCTGGGCCAACGTCCTGACTTTC
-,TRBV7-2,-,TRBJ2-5,CASSFGQGGVTQYF,TGTGCCAGCAGCTTCGGACAGGGAGGGGTGACCCAGTACTTC
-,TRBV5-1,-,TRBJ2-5,CASSLGSRETQYF,TGCGCCAGCAGCTTGGGATCCCGAGAGACCCAGTACTTC
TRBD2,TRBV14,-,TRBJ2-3,CASSRGWLAGGVTDTQYF,TGTGCCAGCAGCCGCGGTTGGCTAGCGGGGGGCGTCACAGATACGCAGTATTTT
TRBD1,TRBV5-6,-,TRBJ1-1,CASRARDSEAFF,TGTGCCAGCAGGGCCCGGGACAGTGAAGCTTTCTTT
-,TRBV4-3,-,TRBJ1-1,CASSQVTGAREAFF,TGCGCCAGCAGCCAAGTGACGGGTGCCCGAGAAGCTTTCTTT
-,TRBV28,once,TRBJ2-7,CASSLSRAYEQYF,TGTGCCAGCAGTTTGAGCAGGGCCTACGAGCAGTACTTC
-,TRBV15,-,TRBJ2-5,CATSRDGGPETQYF,TGTGCCACCAGCAGAGATGGGGGTCCGGAGACCCAGTACTTC
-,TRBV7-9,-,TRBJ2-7,CASSPGSGSYEQYF,TGTGCCAGCAGCCCAGGGTCGGGCTCCTACGAGCAGTACTTC
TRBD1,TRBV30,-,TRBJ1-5,CAWSTGGHQPQHF,TGTGCCTGGAGCACAGGGGGCCATCAGCCCCAGCATTTT
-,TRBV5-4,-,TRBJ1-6,CASSGRDGNSPLHF,TGTGCCAGCAGCGGGAGGGACGGAAATTCACCCCTCCACTTT
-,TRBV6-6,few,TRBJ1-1,CATNFGGETEAFF,TGTGCCACCAACTTCGGTGGGGAGACTGAAGCTTTCTTT
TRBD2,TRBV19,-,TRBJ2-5,CASSFTGPPGGAETQYF,TGTGCCAGTAGTTTCACGGGACCCCCGGGGGGAGCGGAGACCCAGTACTTC
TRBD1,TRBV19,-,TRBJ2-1,CASRPSDRARDEQFF,TGTGCCAGTAGACCCTCGGACAGGGCCAGGGATGAGCAGTTCTTC
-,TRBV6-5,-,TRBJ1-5,CASSYQLGAGQPQHF,TGTGCCAGCAGTTACCAGTTGGGGGCAGGACAGCCCCAGCATTTT
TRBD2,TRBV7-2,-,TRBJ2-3,CASSLAGGTDTQYF,TGTGCCAGCAGCCTAGCGGGGGGGACAGATACGCAGTATTTT
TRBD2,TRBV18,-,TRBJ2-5,CASSSSLAGKETQYF,TGTGCCAGCTCATCCTCACTAGCGGGGAAAGAGACCCAGTACTTC
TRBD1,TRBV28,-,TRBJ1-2,CASNLDRLYGYTF,TGTGCCAGCAACCTGGACAGGCTGTATGGCTACACCTTC
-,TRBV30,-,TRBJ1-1,CAWSRNGNTEAFF,TGTGCCTGGTCGAGAAACGGGAACACTGAAGCTTTCTTT
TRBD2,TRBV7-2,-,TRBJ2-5,CASSLFRTSAGETQYF,TGTGCCAGCAGCTTATTCCGGACTAGCGCAGGGGAGACCCAGTACTTC
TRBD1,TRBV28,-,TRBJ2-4,CASSYKRDRAAKNIQYF,TGTGCCAGCAGTTACAAGAGGGACAGGGCAGCCAAAAACATTCAGTACTTC
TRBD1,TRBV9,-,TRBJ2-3,CASSFGDRPITDTQYF,TGTGCCAGCAGCTTCGGGGACAGGCCAATCACAGATACGCAGTATTTT
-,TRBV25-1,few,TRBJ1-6,CASRRNSPLHF,TGTGCCAGCAGACGGAATTCACCCCTCCACTTT
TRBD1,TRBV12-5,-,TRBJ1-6,CASGPLDRGLESPLHF,TGTGCTAGTGGGCCTCTGGACAGGGGATTGGAATCACCCCTCCACTTT
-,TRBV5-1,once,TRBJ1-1,CASSLEGTGKAFF,TGCGCCAGCAGCCTGGAAGGAACAGGGAAAGCTTTCTTT
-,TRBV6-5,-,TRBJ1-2,CASSYSVLGNYGYTF,TGTGCCAGCAGTTACTCGGTACTAGGGAACTATGGCTACACCTTC
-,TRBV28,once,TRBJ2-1,CAILGPYNEQFF,TGTGCCATCCTCGGCCCCTACAATGAGCAGTTCTTC
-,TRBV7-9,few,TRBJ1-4,CASSLMEGEKLFF,TGTGCCAGCAGCTTAATGGAGGGAGAAAAACTGTTTTTT
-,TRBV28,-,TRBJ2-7,CASSSHFLGSYEQYF,TGTGCCAGCAGTTCTCACTTCCTCGGGTCCTACGAGCAGTACTTC
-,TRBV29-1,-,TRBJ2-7,CSVRRGLYFEQYF,TGCAGCGTCCGCCGGGGGCTCTACTTCGAGCAGTACTTC
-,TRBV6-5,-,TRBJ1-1,CASKGSGNTEAFF,TGTGCCAGCAAAGGGTCTGGGAACACTGAAGCTTTCTTT
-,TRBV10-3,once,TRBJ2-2,CAIRDSGASNTGELFF,TGTGCCATCAGAGACTCAGGGGCCTCGAACACCGGGGAGCTGTTTTTT
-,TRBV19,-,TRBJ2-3,CASSSIWQGPDTQYF,TGTGCCAGTAGTAGCATCTGGCAGGGCCCAGATACGCAGTATTTT
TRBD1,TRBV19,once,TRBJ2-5,CASSYGQAKYQTQYF,TGTGCCAGTAGTTACGGACAGGCAAAGTATCAGACCCAGTACTTC
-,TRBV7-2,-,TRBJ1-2,CASSFDSLANYGYTF,TGTGCCAGCAGCTTTGACAGCTTGGCTAACTATGGCTACACCTTC
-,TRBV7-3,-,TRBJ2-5,CASSLVGGPVETQYF,TGTGCCAGCAGCCTCGTCGGGGGGCCAGTGGAGACCCAGTACTTC
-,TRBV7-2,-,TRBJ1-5,CASSETGAESQPQHF,TGTGCCAGCAGCGAAACGGGGGCGGAAAGTCAGCCCCAGCATTTT
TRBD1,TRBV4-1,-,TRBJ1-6,CASSQRQGARNSPLHF,TGCGCCAGCAGCCAGAGACAGGGGGCTAGGAATTCACCCCTCCACTTT
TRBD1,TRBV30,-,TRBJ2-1,CAWSSGQGQAENEQFF,TGTGCCTGGAGTTCTGGCCAAGGACAGGCGGAGAATGAGCAGTTCTTC
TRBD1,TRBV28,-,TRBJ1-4,CASSLDRGREKLFF,TGTGCCAGCAGTTTAGACAGGGGGCGAGAAAAACTGTTTTTT
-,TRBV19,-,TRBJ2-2,CASSIQGANTGELFF,TGTGCCAGTAGTATTCAGGGAGCGAACACCGGGGAGCTGTTTTTT
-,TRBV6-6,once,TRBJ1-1,CARIRPYMNTEAFF,TGTGCCCGTATCCGGCCGTACATGAACACTGAAGCTTTCTTT
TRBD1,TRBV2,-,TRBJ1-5,CASIQGADQPQHF,TGTGCCAGCATCCAGGGGGCCGATCAGCCCCAGCATTTT
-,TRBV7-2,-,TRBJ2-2,CASSSGLNTGELFF,TGTGCCAGCAGCTCAGGACTGAACACCGGGGAGCTGTTTTTT
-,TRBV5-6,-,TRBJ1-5,CASSLGWGQPQHF,TGTGCCAGCAGCTTGGGGTGGGGTCAGCCCCAGCATTTT
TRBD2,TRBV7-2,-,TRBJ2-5,CASSLLAGRQETQYF,TGTGCCAGCAGCCTCCTAGCGGGGCGCCAAGAGACCCAGTACTTC
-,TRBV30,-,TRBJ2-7,CALRGHGEQYF,TGTGCCTTAAGGGGTCATGGGGAGCAGTACTTC
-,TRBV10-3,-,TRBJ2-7,CAISESQGVYEQYF,TGTGCCATCAGTGAGTCACAAGGGGTCTACGAGCAGTACTTC
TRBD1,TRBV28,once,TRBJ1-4,CASSSPGGNNEKLFF,TGTGCCAGCAGTAGTCCAGGGGGAAATAATGAAAAACTGTTTTTT
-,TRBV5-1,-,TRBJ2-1,CASSLAQHPPDEQFF,TGCGCCAGCAGCTTGGCTCAACACCCCCCGGATGAGCAGTTCTTC
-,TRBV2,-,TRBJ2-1,CASQGGGPPYNEQFF,TGTGCCAGCCAAGGGGGGGGCCCCCCCTACAATGAGCAGTTCTTC
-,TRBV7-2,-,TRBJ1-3,CASSFAGVGTGNTIYF,TGTGCCAGCAGCTTTGCAGGGGTTGGTACTGGAAACACCATATATTTT
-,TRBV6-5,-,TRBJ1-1,CASSLQKNTEAFF,TGTGCCAGCAGTTTACAGAAGAACACTGAAGCTTTCTTT
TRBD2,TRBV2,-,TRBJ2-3,CASSVASGGLSSTDTQYF,TGTGCCAGCAGTGTGGCTAGCGGGGGGTTATCTAGCACAGATACGCAGTATTTT
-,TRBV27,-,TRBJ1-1,CASSTGRGDRAEAFF,TGTGCCAGCAGTACCGGGAGGGGTGATCGGGCTGAAGCTTTCTTT